This TCR beta chain comes out of a study of early T cells in non-severe SARS-CoV-2 infection. Study overall: Sequencing of bulk RNA from unsorted whole blood was done, without chain pairing.

Individual cDNA molecules were tagged with unique molecular identifiers, the study reported. TCRdb analysed the 5' RACE reads with MiXCR anew, one entry per CDR3 protein. The sample holds 50,000 to 65,000 distinct CDR3 sequences, about 17% seen once. Trimming took off 4 bases at V and 1 base at J, with 10 bases between the two ends. The length of the CDR3 is 13 residues. Germline CDR1 reads GTSNPN; CDR2 reads SVGIG (reference sequence). This specimen consisted of whole blood, obtained at baseline. This TCR was sampled from an adult who was a healthcare worker with PCR-confirmed SARS-CoV-2 infection or an uninfected control (not recorded which). The chain combines TRBV30 with TRBJ1-1, with D unresolved. The CDR3 DNA is TGTGCCTGGAAATGGGCGGGGAACACTGAAGCTTTCTTT. Translated: CAWKWAGNTEAFF.